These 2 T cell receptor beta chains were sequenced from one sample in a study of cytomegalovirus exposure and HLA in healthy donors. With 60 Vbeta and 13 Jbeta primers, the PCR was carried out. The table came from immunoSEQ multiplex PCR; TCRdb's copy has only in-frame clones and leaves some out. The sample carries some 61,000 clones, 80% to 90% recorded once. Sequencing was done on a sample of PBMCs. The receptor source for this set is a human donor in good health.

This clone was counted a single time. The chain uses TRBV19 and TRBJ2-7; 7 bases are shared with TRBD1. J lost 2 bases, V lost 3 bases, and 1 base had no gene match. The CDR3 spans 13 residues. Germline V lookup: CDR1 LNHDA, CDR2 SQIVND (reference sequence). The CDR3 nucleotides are TGTGCCAGTAGTATGGGACAGACCTACGAGCAGTACTTC. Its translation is CASSMGQTYEQYF. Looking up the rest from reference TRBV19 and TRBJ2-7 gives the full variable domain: DGGITQSPKYLFRKEGQNVTLSCEQNLNHDAMYWYRQDPGQGLRLIYYSQIVNDFQKGDIAEGYSVSREKKESFPLTVTSAQKNPTAFYLCASSMGQTYEQYFGPGTRLTVT.

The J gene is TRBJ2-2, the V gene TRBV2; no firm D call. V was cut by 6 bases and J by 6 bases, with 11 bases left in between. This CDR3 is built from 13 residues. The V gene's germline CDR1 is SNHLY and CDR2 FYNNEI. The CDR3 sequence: CASSWPLAGELFF. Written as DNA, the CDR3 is TGTGCCAGCAGCTGGCCCCTCGCCGGGGAGCTGTTTTTT.